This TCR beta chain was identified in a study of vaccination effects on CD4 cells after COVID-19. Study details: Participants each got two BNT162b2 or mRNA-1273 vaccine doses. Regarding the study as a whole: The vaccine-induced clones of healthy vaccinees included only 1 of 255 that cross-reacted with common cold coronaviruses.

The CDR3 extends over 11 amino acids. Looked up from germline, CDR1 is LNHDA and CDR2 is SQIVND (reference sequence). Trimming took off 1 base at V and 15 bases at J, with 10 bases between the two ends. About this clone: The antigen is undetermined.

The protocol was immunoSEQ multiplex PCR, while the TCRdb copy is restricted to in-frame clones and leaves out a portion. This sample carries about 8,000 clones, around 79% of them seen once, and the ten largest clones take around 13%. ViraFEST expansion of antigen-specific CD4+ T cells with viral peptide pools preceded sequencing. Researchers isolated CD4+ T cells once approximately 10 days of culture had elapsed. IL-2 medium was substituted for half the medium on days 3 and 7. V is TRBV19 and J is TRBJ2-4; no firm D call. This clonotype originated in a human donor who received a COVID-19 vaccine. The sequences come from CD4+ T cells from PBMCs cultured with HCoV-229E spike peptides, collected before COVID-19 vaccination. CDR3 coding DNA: TGTGCCAGTAGTATAGCCATGGTGTGGTACTTC. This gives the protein CASSIAMVWYF.